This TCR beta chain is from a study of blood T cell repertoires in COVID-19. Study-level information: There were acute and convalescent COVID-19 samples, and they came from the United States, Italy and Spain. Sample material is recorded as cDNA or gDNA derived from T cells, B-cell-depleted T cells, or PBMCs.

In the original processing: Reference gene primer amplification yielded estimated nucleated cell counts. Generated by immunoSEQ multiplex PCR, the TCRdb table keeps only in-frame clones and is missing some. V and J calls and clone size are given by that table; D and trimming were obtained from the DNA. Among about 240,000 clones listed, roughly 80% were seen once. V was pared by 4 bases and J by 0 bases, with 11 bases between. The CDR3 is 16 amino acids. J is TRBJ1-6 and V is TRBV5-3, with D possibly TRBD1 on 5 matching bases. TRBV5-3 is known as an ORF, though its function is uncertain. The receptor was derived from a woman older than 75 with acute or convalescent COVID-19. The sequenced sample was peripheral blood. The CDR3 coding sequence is TGTGCCAGAAGCGACAGTGAGGCCTCCTATAATTCACCCCTCCACTTT. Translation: CARSDSEASYNSPLHF.